This TCR beta chain was observed in a study of T cell responses to AZD1222 COVID-19 vaccine. The study, taken as a whole, reports: Without day 14 samples, only post-peak T cell repertoires were studied. Spike was spanned by vaccine-associated CD4 TCRs, with dominance at 160-218 and 743-854.

Concerning this clone: Its cognate antigen is unknown.

This CDR3 has 18 residues. CDR1 and CDR2 from the germline V gene are LGHDT and YNNKEL (reference sequence). V gave up 1 base and J gave up 0 bases; unmatched junction bases: 4. The data were produced by immunoSEQ multiplex PCR, yet TCRdb's version contains in-frame clones alone and is incomplete. Of about 150,000 clones listed, about 89% are singletons. The V and J genes are TRBV3-1 (or the pseudogene TRBV3-2) and TRBJ2-2; 11 nucleotides align to TRBD2. The sample in question was peripheral blood, obtained 28 days after the second AZD1222 dose. The receptor's source is an adult who received the AZD1222 COVID-19 vaccine. The DNA of the CDR3 is TGTGCCAGCAGCCAAGTCCCTAGCGGGAGGCCGAACACCGGGGAGCTGTTTTTT. Translation: CASSQVPSGRPNTGELFF.